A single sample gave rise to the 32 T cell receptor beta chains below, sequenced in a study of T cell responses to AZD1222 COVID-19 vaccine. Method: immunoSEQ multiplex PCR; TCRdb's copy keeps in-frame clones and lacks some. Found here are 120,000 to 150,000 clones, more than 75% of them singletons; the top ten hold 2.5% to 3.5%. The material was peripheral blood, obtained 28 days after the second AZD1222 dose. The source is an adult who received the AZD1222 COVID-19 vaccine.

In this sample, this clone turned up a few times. The CDR3 loop is CASSLRGLAFF. CDR3 bases: TGTGCCAGCAGTTTACGGGGACTAGCTTTCTTT. This sequence joins TRBV28 and TRBJ1-1; possibly TRBD1 for D (5 bases). Germline V gene lookup returns CDR1 MDHEN and CDR2 SYDVKM. The CDR3 consists of 11 residues. Deletions cut 2 bases from V and 10 bases from J, with 8 bases between.

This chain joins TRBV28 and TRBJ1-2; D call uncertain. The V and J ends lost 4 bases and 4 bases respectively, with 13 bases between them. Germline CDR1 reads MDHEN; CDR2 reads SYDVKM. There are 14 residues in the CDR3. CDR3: CASSSDGSGYGYTF. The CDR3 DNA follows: TGTGCCAGCAGTTCCGACGGCTCCGGCTATGGCTACACCTTC.

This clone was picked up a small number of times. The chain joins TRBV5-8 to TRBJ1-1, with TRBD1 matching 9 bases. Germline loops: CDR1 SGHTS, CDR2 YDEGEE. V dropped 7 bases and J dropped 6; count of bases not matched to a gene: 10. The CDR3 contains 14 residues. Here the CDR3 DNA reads TGTGCCAGCTTATTCCGGGACAGGGCGTCTGAAGCTTTCTTT. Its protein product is CASLFRDRASEAFF.

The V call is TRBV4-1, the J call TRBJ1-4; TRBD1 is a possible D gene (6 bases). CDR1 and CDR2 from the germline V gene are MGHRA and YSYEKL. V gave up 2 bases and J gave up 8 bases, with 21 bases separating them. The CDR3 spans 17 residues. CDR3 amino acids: CASSQQAGQTHKEKLFF. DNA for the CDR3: TGCGCCAGCAGCCAACAAGCCGGACAGACCCATAAGGAAAAACTGTTTTTT.

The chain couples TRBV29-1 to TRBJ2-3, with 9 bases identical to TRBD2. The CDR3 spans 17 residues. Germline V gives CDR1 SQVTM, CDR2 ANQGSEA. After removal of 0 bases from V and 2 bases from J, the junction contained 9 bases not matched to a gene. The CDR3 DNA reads TGCAGCGTTGAAGATGTCGGAGCGGGGGGTTACACAGATACGCAGTATTTT. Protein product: CSVEDVGAGGYTDTQYF.

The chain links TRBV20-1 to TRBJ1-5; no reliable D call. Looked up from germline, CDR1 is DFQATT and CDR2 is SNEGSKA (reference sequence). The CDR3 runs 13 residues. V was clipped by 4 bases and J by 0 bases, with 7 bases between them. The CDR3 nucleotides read TGCAGTGCTACTGATTATAGCAATCAGCCCCAGCATTTT. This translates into CSATDYSNQPQHF.

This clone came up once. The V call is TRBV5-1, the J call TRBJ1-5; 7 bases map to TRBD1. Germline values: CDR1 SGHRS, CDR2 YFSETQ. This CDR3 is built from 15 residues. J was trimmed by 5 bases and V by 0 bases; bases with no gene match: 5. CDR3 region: CASSLGTGDYQPQHF. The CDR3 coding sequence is TGCGCCAGCAGCTTGGGGACAGGAGATTATCAGCCCCAGCATTTT.

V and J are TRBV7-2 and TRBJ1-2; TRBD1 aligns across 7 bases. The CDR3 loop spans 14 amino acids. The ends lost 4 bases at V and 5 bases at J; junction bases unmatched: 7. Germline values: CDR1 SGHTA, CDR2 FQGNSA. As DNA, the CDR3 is TGTGCCAGCAGCTGGGGGACAGCTCTTTATGGCTACACCTTC. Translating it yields CASSWGTALYGYTF.

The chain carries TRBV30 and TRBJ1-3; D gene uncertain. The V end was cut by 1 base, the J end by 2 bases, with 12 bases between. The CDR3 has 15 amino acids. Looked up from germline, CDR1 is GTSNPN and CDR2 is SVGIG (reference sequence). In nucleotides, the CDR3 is TGTGCCTGGAGTGGACTGCATGGGGCTGGAAACACCATATATTTT. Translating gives CAWSGLHGAGNTIYF.

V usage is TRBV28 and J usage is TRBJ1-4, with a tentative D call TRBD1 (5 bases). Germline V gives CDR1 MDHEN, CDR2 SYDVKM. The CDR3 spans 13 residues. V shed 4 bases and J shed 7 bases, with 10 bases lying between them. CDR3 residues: CASSSVGVEKLFF. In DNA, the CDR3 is TGTGCCAGCAGTTCAGTGGGGGTTGAAAAACTGTTTTTT.

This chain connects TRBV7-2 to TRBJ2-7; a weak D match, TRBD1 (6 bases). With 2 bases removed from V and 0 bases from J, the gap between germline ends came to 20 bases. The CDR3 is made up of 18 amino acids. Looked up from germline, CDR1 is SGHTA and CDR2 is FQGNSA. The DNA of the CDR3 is TGTGCCAGCAGCTTACAGGGGTCTACCCTCTTCAACTCCTACGAGCAGTACTTC. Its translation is CASSLQGSTLFNSYEQYF.

In DNA form, the CDR3 reads TGTGCCATCAGTGAGTCGATTCAGGTCACCAAAAACATTCAGTACTTC. It encodes CAISESIQVTKNIQYF. The chain is built from TRBV10-3 and TRBJ2-4; no clear D. CDR3 length: 16 residues. The V and J ends lost 0 bases and 2 bases respectively, with 11 bases between them. CDR1 ENHRY and CDR2 SYGVKD come from the germline V gene.

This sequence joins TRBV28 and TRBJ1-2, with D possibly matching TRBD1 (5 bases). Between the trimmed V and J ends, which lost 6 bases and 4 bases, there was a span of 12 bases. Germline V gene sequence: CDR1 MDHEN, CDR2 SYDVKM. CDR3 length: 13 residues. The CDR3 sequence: CASRIRQSYGYTF. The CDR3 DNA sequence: TGTGCCAGCAGAATAAGACAGAGCTATGGCTACACCTTC.

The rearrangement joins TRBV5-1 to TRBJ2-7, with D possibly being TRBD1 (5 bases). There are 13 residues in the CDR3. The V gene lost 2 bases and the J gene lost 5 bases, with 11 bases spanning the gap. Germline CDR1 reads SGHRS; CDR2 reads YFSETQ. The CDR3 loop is CASSFYGANEQYF. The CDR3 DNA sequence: TGCGCCAGCAGCTTCTATGGGGCCAACGAGCAGTACTTC.

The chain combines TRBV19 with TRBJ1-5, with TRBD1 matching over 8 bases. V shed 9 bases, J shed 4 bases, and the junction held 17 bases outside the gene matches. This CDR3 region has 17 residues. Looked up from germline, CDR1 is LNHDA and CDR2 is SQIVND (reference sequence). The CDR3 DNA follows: TGTGCCAGCCCTGGGACAGGCCCCCGGGATAGGAATCAGCCCCAGCATTTT. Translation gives CASPGTGPRDRNQPQHF.

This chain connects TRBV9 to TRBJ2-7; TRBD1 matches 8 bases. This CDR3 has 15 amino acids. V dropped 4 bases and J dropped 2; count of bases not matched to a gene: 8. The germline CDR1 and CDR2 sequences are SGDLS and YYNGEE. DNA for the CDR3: TGTGCCAGCAGCCCTCTAGGACAGGGAGCCTACGAGCAGTACTTC. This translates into CASSPLGQGAYEQYF.

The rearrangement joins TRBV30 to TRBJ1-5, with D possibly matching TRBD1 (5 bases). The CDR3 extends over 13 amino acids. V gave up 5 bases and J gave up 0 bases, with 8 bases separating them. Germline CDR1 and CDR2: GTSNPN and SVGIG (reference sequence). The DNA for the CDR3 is TGTGCCTGGCGAGGGGTTAGCAATCAGCCCCAGCATTTT. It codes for CAWRGVSNQPQHF.

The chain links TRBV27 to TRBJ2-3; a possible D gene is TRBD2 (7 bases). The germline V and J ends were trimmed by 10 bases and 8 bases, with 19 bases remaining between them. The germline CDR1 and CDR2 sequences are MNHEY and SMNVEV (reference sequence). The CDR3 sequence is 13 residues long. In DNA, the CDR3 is TGTGCCACTGGGGGGGGCCAGTGGGGTACGCAGTATTTT. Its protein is CATGGGQWGTQYF.

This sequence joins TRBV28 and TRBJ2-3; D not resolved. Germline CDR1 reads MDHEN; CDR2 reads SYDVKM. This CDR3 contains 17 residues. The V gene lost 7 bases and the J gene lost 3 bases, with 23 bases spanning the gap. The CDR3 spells CASIAHGTPTQTDTQYF. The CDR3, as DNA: TGTGCCAGCATAGCTCACGGTACCCCAACTCAAACAGATACGCAGTATTTT.

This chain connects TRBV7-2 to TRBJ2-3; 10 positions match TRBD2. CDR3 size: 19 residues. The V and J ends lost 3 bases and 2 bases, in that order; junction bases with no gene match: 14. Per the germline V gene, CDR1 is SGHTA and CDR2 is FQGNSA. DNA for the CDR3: TGTGCCAGCAGCTTGGGTTCGCGGTTAGCGGGAGGTTTCACAGATACGCAGTATTTT. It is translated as CASSLGSRLAGGFTDTQYF.

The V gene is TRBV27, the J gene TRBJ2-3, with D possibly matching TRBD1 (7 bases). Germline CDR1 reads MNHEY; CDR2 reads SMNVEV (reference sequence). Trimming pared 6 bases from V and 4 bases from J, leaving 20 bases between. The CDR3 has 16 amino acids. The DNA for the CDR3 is TGTGCCAGCAGCCAAGCAGGGGGGTTTGGAGCAGATACGCAGTATTTT. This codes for CASSQAGGFGADTQYF.

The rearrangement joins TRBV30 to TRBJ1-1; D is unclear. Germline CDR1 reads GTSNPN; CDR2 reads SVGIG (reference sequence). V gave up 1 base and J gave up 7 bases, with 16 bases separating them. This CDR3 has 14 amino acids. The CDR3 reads CAWSAPSALVEAFF. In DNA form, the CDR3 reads TGTGCCTGGAGTGCCCCCTCCGCTCTCGTTGAAGCTTTCTTT.

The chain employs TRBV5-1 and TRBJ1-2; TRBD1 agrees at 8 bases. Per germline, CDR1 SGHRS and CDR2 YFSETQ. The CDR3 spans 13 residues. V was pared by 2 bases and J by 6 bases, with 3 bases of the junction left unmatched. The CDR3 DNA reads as TGCGCCAGCAGCTTACAGGGGGGAGATGGCTACACCTTC. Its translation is CASSLQGGDGYTF.

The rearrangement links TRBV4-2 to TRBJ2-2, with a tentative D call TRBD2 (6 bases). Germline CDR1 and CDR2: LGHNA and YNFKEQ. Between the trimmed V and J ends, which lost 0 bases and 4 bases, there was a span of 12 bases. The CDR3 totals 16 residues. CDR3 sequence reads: CASSQEERTTTGELFF. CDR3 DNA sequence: TGTGCCAGCAGCCAAGAGGAGAGGACTACCACCGGGGAGCTGTTTTTT.

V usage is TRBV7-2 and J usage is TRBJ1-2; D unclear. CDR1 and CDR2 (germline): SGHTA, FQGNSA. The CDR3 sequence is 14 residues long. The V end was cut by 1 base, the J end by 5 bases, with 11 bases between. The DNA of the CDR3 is TGTGCCAGCAGCTTAGACGGAGGAGAATATGGCTACACCTTC. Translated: CASSLDGGEYGYTF. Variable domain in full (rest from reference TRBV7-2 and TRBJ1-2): GAGVSQSPSNKVTEKGKDVELRCDPISGHTALYWYRQSLGQGLEFLIYFQGNSAPDKSGLPSDRFSAERTGGSVSTLTIQRTQQEDSAVYLCASSLDGGEYGYTFGSGTRLTVV.

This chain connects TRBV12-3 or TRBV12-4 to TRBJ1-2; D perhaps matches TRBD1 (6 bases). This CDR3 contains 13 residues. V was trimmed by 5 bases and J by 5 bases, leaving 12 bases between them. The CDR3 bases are TGTGCCAGCAGTCAACAGGGAACATATGGCTACACCTTC. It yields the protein CASSQQGTYGYTF.

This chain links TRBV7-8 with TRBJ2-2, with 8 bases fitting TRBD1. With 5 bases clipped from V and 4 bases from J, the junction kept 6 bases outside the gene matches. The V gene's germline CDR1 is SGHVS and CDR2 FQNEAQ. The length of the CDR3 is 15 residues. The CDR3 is CASSRQDRVTGELFF. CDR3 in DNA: TGTGCCAGCAGCCGACAGGACAGGGTCACCGGGGAGCTGTTTTTT. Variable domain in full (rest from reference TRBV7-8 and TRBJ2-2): GAGVSQSPRYKVAKRGQDVALRCDPISGHVSLFWYQQALGQGPEFLTYFQNEAQLDKSGLPSDRFFAERPEGSVSTLKIQRTQQEDSAVYLCASSRQDRVTGELFFGEGSRLTVL.

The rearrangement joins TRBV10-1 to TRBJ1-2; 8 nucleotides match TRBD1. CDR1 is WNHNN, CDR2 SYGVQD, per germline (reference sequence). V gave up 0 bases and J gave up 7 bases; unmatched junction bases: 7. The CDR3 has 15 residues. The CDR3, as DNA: TGCGCCAGCAGTGAGTCGCAGGAAGGGACAGGTGGCTACACCTTC. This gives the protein CASSESQEGTGGYTF.

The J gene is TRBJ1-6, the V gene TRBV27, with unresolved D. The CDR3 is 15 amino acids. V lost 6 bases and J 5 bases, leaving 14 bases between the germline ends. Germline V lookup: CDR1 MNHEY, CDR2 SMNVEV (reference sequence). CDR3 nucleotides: TGTGCCAGCAGGTCGGGAGGGAACGATAATTCACCCCTCCACTTT. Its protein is CASRSGGNDNSPLHF.

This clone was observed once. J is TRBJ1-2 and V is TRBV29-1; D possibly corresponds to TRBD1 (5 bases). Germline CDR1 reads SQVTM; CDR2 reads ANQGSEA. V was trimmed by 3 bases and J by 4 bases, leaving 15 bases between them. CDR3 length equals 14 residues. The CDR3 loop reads CSVETRQKSYGYTF. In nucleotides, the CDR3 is TGCAGCGTTGAGACCCGACAGAAAAGCTATGGCTACACCTTC.

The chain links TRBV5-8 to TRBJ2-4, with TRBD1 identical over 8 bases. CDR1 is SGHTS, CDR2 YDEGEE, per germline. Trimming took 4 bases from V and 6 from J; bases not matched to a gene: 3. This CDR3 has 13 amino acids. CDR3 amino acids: CASSTGQGNIQYF. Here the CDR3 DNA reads TGTGCCAGCAGCACCGGACAGGGAAACATTCAGTACTTC.

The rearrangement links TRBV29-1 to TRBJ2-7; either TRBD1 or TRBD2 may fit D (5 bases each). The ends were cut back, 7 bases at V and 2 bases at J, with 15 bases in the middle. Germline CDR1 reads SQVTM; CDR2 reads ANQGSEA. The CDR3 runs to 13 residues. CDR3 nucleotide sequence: TGCAGCGCCGCCCTGGGGGTGCCCTACGAGCAGTACTTC. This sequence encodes CSAALGVPYEQYF.